These T cell receptor beta chains were read from a single sample in a study of CXCR3 chemokines and chemotherapy response in bladder cancer. TCRdb ran MiXCR on the PCR reads and lists one entry per CDR3 protein. The sample has about 8,100 distinct CDR3 sequences; about 12% are singletons. Sampling was performed from a patient whose treatment included neoadjuvant chemotherapy. These receptors all stem from a human donor with bladder cancer that responded to neoadjuvant chemotherapy. The CDR3 runs from the conserved cysteine through the conserved F or W. A D gene is named only where the DNA matches it firmly. Clone size is not always given. Where it is, it says once, few, many or a class for expanded clones.

cdr3_nt: TGTGCCTGGAGTGGGGTGGAGCGGGGGGGCCAAGAGACCCAGTACTTC
cdr3_aa: CAWSGVERGGQETQYF
v_call: TRBV30
d_call: TRBD2
j_call: TRBJ2-5
clone_size: many

cdr3_nt: TGTGCCAGTAGTATTGCTCAGGGGGGTACGACTAATGAAAAACTGTTTTTT
cdr3_aa: CASSIAQGGTTNEKLFF
v_call: TRBV19
d_call: TRBD1
j_call: TRBJ1-4
clone_size: medium-sized

cdr3_nt: TGTGCCTGGAGTCTCCGGACAGGGCTACGGACGCCCCCCCAGTACTTC
cdr3_aa: CAWSLRTGLRTPPQYF
v_call: TRBV30
d_call: TRBD1
j_call: TRBJ2-5
clone_size: few

cdr3_nt: TGTGCCAGCAGCTTTGGACTAGCGGCTGACTACGAGCAGTACTTC
cdr3_aa: CASSFGLAADYEQYF
v_call: TRBV5-6
d_call: TRBD2
j_call: TRBJ2-7
clone_size: many

cdr3_nt: TGCAGTGCTAGGCGAGGGACAGGGAGCAATCAGCCCCAGCATTTT
cdr3_aa: CSARRGTGSNQPQHF
v_call: TRBV20-1
d_call: TRBD1
j_call: TRBJ1-5
clone_size: few

cdr3_nt: TGCAGCGTTGAGTTGGGGGGGGAGACCCAGTACTTC
cdr3_aa: CSVELGGETQYF
v_call: TRBV29-1
d_call: TRBD2
j_call: TRBJ2-5
clone_size: many

cdr3_nt: TGTGCCAGCAGTCCCACGACTAGCGAGAGGAATGAGCAGTTCTTC
cdr3_aa: CASSPTTSERNEQFF
v_call: TRBV12-3/TRBV12-4
d_call: TRBD2
j_call: TRBJ2-1
clone_size: many

cdr3_nt: TGTGCCAGCTCACCAGCAGGGGCTCAAAATCAGCCCCAGCATTTT
cdr3_aa: CASSPAGAQNQPQHF
v_call: TRBV18
d_call: .
j_call: TRBJ1-5
clone_size: few

cdr3_nt: TGTGCCAGCAGCAAGACATCAGATACGCAGTATTTT
cdr3_aa: CASSKTSDTQYF
v_call: TRBV5-6
d_call: .
j_call: TRBJ2-3
clone_size: many

cdr3_nt: TGTGCCAGCAGTGAAGCGGGGGGGCGAGATCAGCCCCAGCATTTT
cdr3_aa: CASSEAGGRDQPQHF
v_call: TRBV6-1
d_call: .
j_call: TRBJ1-5
clone_size: medium-sized

cdr3_nt: TGTGCCAGCAGCAGACAGGGGAGCGGAGGTGGCTACACCTTC
cdr3_aa: CASSRQGSGGGYTF
v_call: TRBV12-3/TRBV12-4
d_call: TRBD1
j_call: TRBJ1-2
clone_size: many

cdr3_nt: TGTGCCAGCAGTCCTACCCCGGGGGGGTACGAGCAGTACTTC
cdr3_aa: CASSPTPGGYEQYF
v_call: TRBV6-9
d_call: TRBD2
j_call: TRBJ2-7
clone_size: .

cdr3_nt: TGTGCCAGCTCACCACCCATGTTAGCGGGGGGGAATGAGCAGTTCTTC
cdr3_aa: CASSPPMLAGGNEQFF
v_call: TRBV18
d_call: TRBD2
j_call: TRBJ2-1
clone_size: many

cdr3_nt: TGTGCCAGCAGACTAGAGCGGGATACGCAGTATTTT
cdr3_aa: CASRLERDTQYF
v_call: TRBV7-2
d_call: .
j_call: TRBJ2-3
clone_size: medium-sized

cdr3_nt: TGTGCCAGTAGTTTCGGACAGGGGCCCACTGAAGCTTTCTTT
cdr3_aa: CASSFGQGPTEAFF
v_call: TRBV19
d_call: TRBD1
j_call: TRBJ1-1
clone_size: medium-sized

cdr3_nt: TGTGCCAGCAGCTTGGGCGCCACGACCGGGGAGCTGTTTTTT
cdr3_aa: CASSLGATTGELFF
v_call: TRBV5-4
d_call: .
j_call: TRBJ2-2
clone_size: many

cdr3_nt: TGTGCCAGCAGCTTAGAAGCGTACGGCTACACCTTC
cdr3_aa: CASSLEAYGYTF
v_call: TRBV7-9
d_call: .
j_call: TRBJ1-2
clone_size: medium-sized

cdr3_nt: TGTGCCAGCAGTCCCCCTGGAAACAGGGAGACCCAGTACTTC
cdr3_aa: CASSPPGNRETQYF
v_call: TRBV12-3/TRBV12-4
d_call: .
j_call: TRBJ2-5
clone_size: few

cdr3_nt: TGTGCCAGCAGTGCCGGACTAGCGGACGCCAATGAGCAGTTCTTC
cdr3_aa: CASSAGLADANEQFF
v_call: TRBV6-5
d_call: TRBD2
j_call: TRBJ2-1
clone_size: many

cdr3_nt: TGTGCCAGCAGTTACTTTGCTAATCAGCCCCAGCATTTT
cdr3_aa: CASSYFANQPQHF
v_call: TRBV6-5
d_call: .
j_call: TRBJ1-5
clone_size: few

cdr3_nt: TGCAGTGCCCCAAGGGGGGGAGGTAAAAGCTCCTACAATGAGCAGTTCTTC
cdr3_aa: CSAPRGGGKSSYNEQFF
v_call: TRBV20-1
d_call: .
j_call: TRBJ2-1
clone_size: many

cdr3_nt: TGTGCCTGGGGGGGACAGGACTATGGCTACACCTTC
cdr3_aa: CAWGGQDYGYTF
v_call: TRBV30
d_call: TRBD1
j_call: TRBJ1-2
clone_size: many

cdr3_nt: TGCAGTGCCCGACTAGTCCAAGAGACCCAGTACTTC
cdr3_aa: CSARLVQETQYF
v_call: TRBV20-1
d_call: .
j_call: TRBJ2-5
clone_size: .

cdr3_nt: TGCAGTGCTAGAATTGCCGGGACAGTATCCTCTGGGGCCAACGTCCTGACTTTC
cdr3_aa: CSARIAGTVSSGANVLTF
v_call: TRBV20-1
d_call: TRBD1
j_call: TRBJ2-6
clone_size: few

cdr3_nt: TGTGCCAGCAGCCGCCTGACAGGGGGGAACACTGAAGCTTTCTTT
cdr3_aa: CASSRLTGGNTEAFF
v_call: TRBV7-9
d_call: TRBD1
j_call: TRBJ1-1
clone_size: many

cdr3_nt: TGTGCCGGGGGACCCGGGGCCTACACCTTC
cdr3_aa: CAGGPGAYTF
v_call: TRBV30
d_call: .
j_call: TRBJ1-2
clone_size: .

cdr3_nt: TGTGCCAGCAGCCAGGGACAGGGGGGGACCGGGGAGCTGTTTTTT
cdr3_aa: CASSQGQGGTGELFF
v_call: TRBV5-4
d_call: TRBD1
j_call: TRBJ2-2
clone_size: .